The source of this T cell receptor beta chain is a study of ipilimumab plus nivolumab after autologous stem cell transplantation. Study conclusions and caveats: The authors say TCR, Treg and microbiome findings warrant further study.

Assay: immunoSEQ multiplex PCR; the TCRdb copy retains only in-frame clones and omits some. The sample holds tens of thousands of clones, under 85% seen once. On this clone: Its antigen remains unidentified.

V lost 5 bases, J lost 0 bases, and 1 base stayed unmatched. This CDR3 contains 14 residues. Germline CDR1 reads LNHDA; CDR2 reads SQIVND (reference sequence). The sequence derives from a male donor with diffuse large B-cell lymphoma. The chain carries TRBV19 and TRBJ1-5; 7 nucleotides match TRBD1. The starting material was PBMCs, obtained in a trial of ipilimumab plus nivolumab as post-transplant consolidation. Here the CDR3 DNA reads TGTGCCAGTAGTGGGGACAGTAGCAATCAGCCCCAGCATTTT. The encoded protein is CASSGDSSNQPQHF.